The rows below give T cell receptor beta chains drawn from one sample of a study of blood T cell repertoires in COVID-19. Measured with immunoSEQ multiplex PCR; TCRdb has only the in-frame clones, and not every one. Altogether 350,000 or so clones are present, less than 90% being singletons, with the ten largest covering about 0.93%. The specimen sequenced was PBMCs or T cells enriched from blood (not recorded which). These receptors originate from a woman aged 25 to 39 who had recovered from COVID-19. Each CDR3 is given with its conserved first and last residue. The D gene is left open where the match is weak. Rows may omit the clone size; those that give it use once, few, many or a size class.

D: TRBD1
size: .
J: TRBJ1-2
V: TRBV28
CDR3: CASNKFRDRPSNYGYTF
DNA: TGTGCCAGCAATAAATTCCGGGACAGACCCTCTAACTATGGCTACACCTTC

D: .
size: .
J: TRBJ1-6
V: TRBV7-8
CDR3: CASSLVRVGDYNSPLHF
DNA: TGTGCCAGCAGCTTAGTAAGGGTCGGGGACTATAATTCACCCCTCCACTTT

D: TRBD2
size: .
J: TRBJ2-1
V: TRBV29-1
CDR3: CSVVLAGMNEQFF
DNA: TGCAGCGTTGTGTTAGCGGGGATGAATGAGCAGTTCTTC

D: .
size: .
J: TRBJ2-7
V: TRBV7-6
CDR3: CASSSQYEQYF
DNA: TGTGCCAGCAGCTCCCAGTACGAGCAGTACTTC

D: TRBD1
size: .
J: TRBJ1-4
V: TRBV7-2
CDR3: CASKVDRANEKLFF
DNA: TGTGCCAGCAAGGTAGACAGGGCTAATGAAAAACTGTTTTTT

D: .
size: .
J: TRBJ1-1
V: TRBV27
CDR3: CASSLGGQEAFF
DNA: TGTGCCAGCAGTTTAGGAGGACAGGAAGCTTTCTTT

D: .
size: .
J: TRBJ2-5
V: TRBV30
CDR3: CAWSGGLESAETQYF
DNA: TGTGCCTGGAGTGGAGGCCTAGAGAGCGCGGAGACCCAGTACTTC

D: TRBD2
size: .
J: TRBJ2-1
V: TRBV2
CDR3: CASTPISLAGGYFSYNEQFF
DNA: TGTGCCAGCACTCCAATTAGCCTAGCGGGGGGTTACTTCTCCTACAATGAGCAGTTCTTC

D: .
size: .
J: TRBJ1-5
V: TRBV27
CDR3: CASSLGATVNQPQHF
DNA: TGTGCCAGCAGTTTAGGTGCCACGGTCAATCAGCCCCAGCATTTT

D: TRBD1
size: once
J: TRBJ1-3
V: TRBV18
CDR3: CASSPSPQDRGPGNTIYF
DNA: TGTGCCAGCTCACCCTCCCCCCAGGACAGGGGGCCTGGAAACACCATATATTTT

D: .
size: .
J: TRBJ2-2
V: TRBV3-1/TRBV3-2
CDR3: CASSHRETAATGELFF
DNA: TGTGCCAGCAGCCACCGTGAAACTGCGGCGACCGGGGAGCTGTTTTTT

D: .
size: .
J: TRBJ1-3
V: TRBV7-6
CDR3: CASSLGRSNSGNTIYF
DNA: TGTGCCAGCAGCTTAGGGCGGAGCAACTCTGGAAACACCATATATTTT

D: TRBD1
size: .
J: TRBJ2-5
V: TRBV5-1
CDR3: CASSTSGTAGRETQYF
DNA: TGCGCCAGCAGCACGTCCGGGACAGCCGGTCGGGAGACCCAGTACTTC

D: TRBD1
size: .
J: TRBJ2-3
V: TRBV25-1
CDR3: CASSPPGTGGPDTQYF
DNA: TGTGCCAGCAGTCCTCCCGGGACAGGGGGCCCAGATACGCAGTATTTT

D: TRBD1
size: .
J: TRBJ1-5
V: TRBV4-3
CDR3: CASSQEPRGVQPQHF
DNA: TGCGCCAGCAGCCAAGAGCCCAGGGGGGTTCAGCCCCAGCATTTT

D: TRBD2
size: .
J: TRBJ2-3
V: TRBV28
CDR3: CASSLGLAGYSSTDTQYF
DNA: TGTGCCAGCAGTTTAGGACTAGCGGGTTATTCTAGCACAGATACGCAGTATTTT

D: TRBD1
size: .
J: TRBJ1-2
V: TRBV24-1
CDR3: CATSDPDRVVWYGYTF
DNA: TGTGCCACCAGTGATCCGGACAGGGTGGTTTGGTATGGCTACACCTTC

D: TRBD1
size: .
J: TRBJ1-1
V: TRBV6-5
CDR3: CASSSGGHEAFF
DNA: TGTGCCAGCAGTTCAGGGGGCCATGAAGCTTTCTTT

D: TRBD1
size: .
J: TRBJ2-2
V: TRBV6-5
CDR3: CASSSGTGMGTGELFF
DNA: TGTGCCAGCAGTTCAGGGACAGGGATGGGCACCGGGGAGCTGTTTTTT

D: .
size: .
J: TRBJ1-5
V: TRBV2
CDR3: CASSDQVKRHF
DNA: TGTGCCAGCAGTGATCAGGTAAAGAGGCATTTT

D: TRBD2
size: few
J: TRBJ2-7
V: TRBV6-1
CDR3: CASSEYGGSYEQYF
DNA: TGTGCCAGCAGTGAGTACGGGGGGTCCTACGAGCAGTACTTC

D: .
size: once
J: TRBJ1-2
V: TRBV30
CDR3: CAWSVGGATQVGGYTF
DNA: TGTGCCTGGAGTGTTGGTGGGGCCACGCAAGTAGGCGGCTACACCTTC

D: TRBD1
size: .
J: TRBJ1-2
V: TRBV5-4
CDR3: CASSQDRGNYGYTF
DNA: TGTGCCAGCAGCCAGGACAGGGGTAACTATGGCTACACCTTC

D: .
size: .
J: TRBJ1-5
V: TRBV28
CDR3: CASSYPGTSNQPQHF
DNA: TGTGCCAGCAGTTACCCAGGCACCAGCAATCAGCCCCAGCATTTT

D: TRBD1
size: .
J: TRBJ1-2
V: TRBV3-1/TRBV3-2
CDR3: CASSQGRGINGYTF
DNA: TGTGCCAGCAGCCAAGGCAGGGGGATAAATGGCTACACCTTC

D: TRBD1
size: .
J: TRBJ1-1
V: TRBV10-1
CDR3: CASSGTGGDTEAFF
DNA: TGCGCCAGCAGTGGGACAGGGGGAGACACTGAAGCTTTCTTT

D: TRBD1
size: .
J: TRBJ1-3
V: TRBV28
CDR3: CASSPRQGRGNTIYF
DNA: TGTGCCAGCAGTCCCCGACAGGGTAGGGGAAACACCATATATTTT

D: .
size: .
J: TRBJ1-2
V: TRBV6-5
CDR3: CASSPRANYGYTF
DNA: TGTGCCAGCAGCCCGAGGGCTAACTATGGCTACACCTTC

D: .
size: .
J: TRBJ1-2
V: TRBV28
CDR3: CASSFYSRHGYTF
DNA: TGTGCCAGCAGTTTTTATTCTAGACATGGCTACACCTTC

D: TRBD2
size: .
J: TRBJ2-1
V: TRBV7-2
CDR3: CASTPRGAYNEQFF
DNA: TGTGCCAGCACCCCCCGGGGGGCCTACAATGAGCAGTTCTTC

D: .
size: .
J: TRBJ2-1
V: TRBV5-6
CDR3: CASSLDRERQFF
DNA: TGTGCCAGCAGCTTGGACAGGGAACGGCAGTTCTTC

D: .
size: .
J: TRBJ2-4
V: TRBV19
CDR3: CASSIEGGLAKNIQYF
DNA: TGTGCCAGTAGTATAGAAGGGGGATTAGCCAAAAACATTCAGTACTTC

D: TRBD1
size: once
J: TRBJ1-5
V: TRBV6-1
CDR3: CASSGTTGGRLGSNQPQHF
DNA: TGTGCCAGCAGTGGGACGACAGGGGGGCGACTAGGTAGCAATCAGCCCCAGCATTTT

D: .
size: .
J: TRBJ1-1
V: TRBV27
CDR3: CASSSYDGVGTEAFF
DNA: TGTGCCAGCAGTTCATACGACGGGGTGGGCACTGAAGCTTTCTTT

D: TRBD2
size: .
J: TRBJ2-5
V: TRBV2
CDR3: CASRDGLAGGETQYF
DNA: TGTGCCAGCAGAGACGGACTAGCGGGGGGGGAGACCCAGTACTTC

D: TRBD2
size: .
J: TRBJ2-5
V: TRBV27
CDR3: CASSTGGWEETQYF
DNA: TGTGCCAGCAGCACGGGGGGATGGGAAGAGACCCAGTACTTC

D: TRBD1
size: once
J: TRBJ1-1
V: TRBV3-1/TRBV3-2
CDR3: CASSQGDRVNTEAFF
DNA: TGTGCCAGCAGCCAAGGGGACAGGGTGAACACTGAAGCTTTCTTT

D: .
size: .
J: TRBJ1-2
V: TRBV3-1/TRBV3-2
CDR3: CASSQTDSYGYTF
DNA: TGTGCCAGCAGCCAAACGGACAGCTATGGCTACACCTTC

D: .
size: .
J: TRBJ1-4
V: TRBV27
CDR3: CASRSTGLTNEKLFF
DNA: TGTGCCAGCAGATCTACAGGGCTTACTAATGAAAAACTGTTTTTT

D: .
size: .
J: TRBJ2-5
V: TRBV2
CDR3: CASSVSRGYQETQYF
DNA: TGTGCCAGCAGTGTCTCTCGGGGGTACCAAGAGACCCAGTACTTC

D: TRBD1
size: .
J: TRBJ1-1
V: TRBV11-1
CDR3: CASSLSGQGASTEAFF
DNA: TGTGCCAGCAGCTTGTCCGGACAGGGGGCGTCCACTGAAGCTTTCTTT

D: TRBD1
size: .
J: TRBJ1-2
V: TRBV27
CDR3: CASSNRQGSYGYTF
DNA: TGTGCCAGCAGTAACCGACAGGGTTCCTATGGCTACACCTTC

D: .
size: .
J: TRBJ2-2
V: TRBV10-3
CDR3: CAISESGGPGELFF
DNA: TGTGCCATCAGTGAGTCGGGGGGTCCCGGGGAGCTGTTTTTT